One T cell receptor beta chain is described in this entry. Sequencing was performed with immunoSEQ multiplex PCR; in TCRdb, only in-frame clones are kept and a portion is missing. In the table there are about 20,000 clones, around 89% of which are singletons. The length of the CDR3 is 16 residues. Germline CDR1 MNHEY, CDR2 SMNVEV (reference sequence). Trimming left V 2 bases short and J 0 bases short, with 11 bases between. The sample is drawn from a study of T cell changes during pregnancy in multiple sclerosis. This clonotype was obtained from a female donor in good health, enrolled as a control in a pregnancy study. The chain is built from TRBV27 and TRBJ2-1, with a possible D match to TRBD2 (6 bases). Sequenced here: CD8+ T cells from peripheral blood mononuclear cells, sampled in the third trimester of pregnancy. The CDR3 region is CASSLEAGSSYNEQFF. The CDR3 DNA sequence: TGTGCCAGCAGTTTAGAGGCGGGGAGCTCCTACAATGAGCAGTTCTTC.